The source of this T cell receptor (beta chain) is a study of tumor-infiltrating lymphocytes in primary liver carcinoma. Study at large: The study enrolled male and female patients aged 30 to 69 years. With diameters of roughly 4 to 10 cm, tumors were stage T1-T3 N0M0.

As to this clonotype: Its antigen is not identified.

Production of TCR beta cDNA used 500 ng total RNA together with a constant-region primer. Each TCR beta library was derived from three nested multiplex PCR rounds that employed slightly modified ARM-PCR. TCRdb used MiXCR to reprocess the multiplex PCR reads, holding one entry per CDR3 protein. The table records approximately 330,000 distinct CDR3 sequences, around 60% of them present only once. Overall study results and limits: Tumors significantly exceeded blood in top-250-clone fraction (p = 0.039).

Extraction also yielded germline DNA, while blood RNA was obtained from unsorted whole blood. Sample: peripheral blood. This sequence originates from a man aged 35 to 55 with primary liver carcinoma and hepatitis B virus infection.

CDR3 DNA: TGTGCCAGCATCTCCCAGATGACAGTGCAAGAGACCCAGTACTTC. This codes for CASISQMTVQETQYF. This chain uses TRBV11-2 with TRBJ2-5, with a possible D match to TRBD1 (5 bases). The CDR3 has 15 residues. Trimming shortened V by 7 bases and J by 2 bases, and 17 bases separated the two germline ends. Germline values: CDR1 SGHAT, CDR2 FQNNGV.